Listed here are 29 T cell receptor beta chains from one sample, sequenced in a study of shared clonotypes between healthy human individuals. The method was immunoSEQ multiplex PCR; TCRdb's version includes in-frame clones alone and lacks a portion of them. The repertoire includes 2 million to 2.5 million clones, less than 95% of them detected once, and 0.37% sits in the top ten. The specimen was naive CD4+ T cells from PBMCs. Subset described: CD45RA+ positively selected. These receptors all stem from a man between 18 and 29 years old in good health. Some clones in this sample may be carry-over from other donors' samples.

Here the CDR3 DNA reads TGTGCCAGCAAAGGCGGAAACTACGAGCAGTACTTC. Residues: CASKGGNYEQYF. This sequence joins TRBV6-6 and TRBJ2-7; D remains unclear. This CDR3 comprises 12 residues. The ends were cut back, 7 bases at V and 3 bases at J, with 10 bases in the middle. Germline CDR1 is MNHNY and CDR2 is SVGAGI (reference sequence).

About this clone itself: The sample has other DNA sequences that encode this CDR3 too. The chain carries TRBV10-3 and TRBJ1-1; 7 nucleotides agree with TRBD1. This CDR3 comprises 13 residues. Per germline, CDR1 ENHRY and CDR2 SYGVKD. V dropped 6 bases and J dropped 0; count of bases not matched to a gene: 1. DNA for the CDR3: TGTGCCATCAGCGGACAGGTGAACACTGAAGCTTTCTTT. It yields the protein CAISGQVNTEAFF.

V is TRBV5-1 and J is TRBJ2-2, with unresolved D. The germline V and J ends were trimmed by 4 bases and 3 bases, with 4 bases remaining between them. The germline V gene encodes CDR1 SGHRS and CDR2 YFSETQ. The CDR3 loop spans 12 amino acids. CDR3 loop: CASSHDTGELFF. CDR3 nucleotide sequence: TGCGCCAGCAGCCATGACACCGGGGAGCTGTTTTTT.

The V gene is TRBV11-2, the J gene TRBJ2-4, with D tentatively TRBD1 or TRBD2 (6 bases each). The germline V gene encodes CDR1 SGHAT and CDR2 FQNNGV. V lost 5 bases to trimming and J lost 1 base, with 18 bases between them. CDR3 size: 17 residues. DNA of the CDR3: TGTGCCAGCAGCCCTCGGTGGGGGGCGGTGGCCAAAAACATTCAGTACTTC. It translates to CASSPRWGAVAKNIQYF.

The chain recombines TRBV7-9 with TRBJ2-7; TRBD1 matches 7 bases. In germline, CDR1 is SEHNR, CDR2 FQNEAQ (reference sequence). With 2 bases clipped from V and 5 bases from J, the junction kept 6 bases outside the gene matches. The CDR3 is 14 residues long. CDR3 in DNA: TGTGCCAGCAGCTTACAACAGGGGATGGACGAGCAGTACTTC. Translation gives CASSLQQGMDEQYF.

The rearrangement links TRBV5-1 to TRBJ2-3; 7 bases map to TRBD1. The ends lost 4 bases at V and 2 bases at J; junction bases unmatched: 4. Germline V gene lookup returns CDR1 SGHRS and CDR2 YFSETQ. CDR3 length: 14 amino acids. For the CDR3, the DNA is TGCGCCAGCAGCAGGACAGGCTACACAGATACGCAGTATTTT. Protein sequence: CASSRTGYTDTQYF.

J is TRBJ2-5 and V is TRBV28; D ambiguous. With 2 bases removed from V and 5 bases from J, the gap between germline ends came to 9 bases. Germline CDR1 and CDR2: MDHEN and SYDVKM. The CDR3 contains 13 residues. The CDR3, as DNA: TGTGCCAGCAGTTTAGTAGGGTATGAGACCCAGTACTTC. Its protein product is CASSLVGYETQYF.

The V gene is TRBV27, the J gene TRBJ2-1; 7 bases are shared with TRBD2. Trimming took 2 bases from V and 3 from J; bases not matched to a gene: 4. Germline lookup yields CDR1 MNHEY and CDR2 SMNVEV (reference sequence). The CDR3 runs 15 residues. The CDR3 spells CASSLKGGSYNEQFF. As DNA, the CDR3 is TGTGCCAGCAGTTTAAAAGGCGGGAGCTACAATGAGCAGTTCTTC.

This clone was seen just once. Other nucleotide sequences in the sample specify the same CDR3. This chain connects TRBV2 to TRBJ2-3; D gene uncertain. This CDR3 has 11 amino acids. Germline CDR1 reads SNHLY; CDR2 reads FYNNEI. V gave up 6 bases and J gave up 3 bases, with 4 bases separating them. CDR3: CASSLTDTQYF. As DNA, the CDR3 is TGTGCCAGCAGCCTGACAGATACGCAGTATTTT.

The rearrangement uses TRBV19 and TRBJ2-7, with a possible D match to TRBD2 (6 bases). The CDR3 consists of 14 residues. Trimming took 8 bases from V and 2 from J, leaving 16 bases between them. Germline-derived CDR1 and CDR2 are LNHDA and SQIVND (reference sequence). CDR3 sequence reads: CASSEGPPPYEQYF. CDR3 nucleotides: TGTGCCAGTTCGGAGGGCCCTCCACCCTACGAGCAGTACTTC.

V gene TRBV7-3 combines with J gene TRBJ2-2, with D tentatively TRBD1 or TRBD2 (6 bases each). V lost 5 bases and J lost 6, with 13 bases in between. Germline CDR1 SGHTA, CDR2 FQGTGA. CDR3 length equals 14 residues. CDR3 nucleotides: TGTGCCAGCAGCGGAGGGGGAGAACCCGGGGAGCTGTTTTTT. Its translation: CASSGGGEPGELFF.

The gene calls are TRBV28 and TRBJ2-7; D possibly matches TRBD1 or TRBD2 (5 bases each). The CDR3 consists of 16 residues. Germline CDR1 and CDR2: MDHEN and SYDVKM. Trimming took 7 bases from V and 4 from J, leaving 23 bases between them. The CDR3 sequence is CASTSIPDGARYEQYF. CDR3 bases: TGTGCCAGCACCTCAATCCCGGACGGGGCGAGGTACGAGCAGTACTTC.

The gene calls are TRBV4-1 and TRBJ1-5; the D is unclear. Trimming took off 0 bases at V and 5 bases at J, with 11 bases between the two ends. Germline CDR1 reads MGHRA; CDR2 reads YSYEKL. CDR3 length: 15 amino acids. CDR3 nucleotide sequence: TGCGCCAGCAGCCAAGATGGAGGGAGAGATCAGCCCCAGCATTTT. This codes for CASSQDGGRDQPQHF.

This chain links TRBV7-2 with TRBJ1-5, with 11 positions matching TRBD1. Per germline, CDR1 SGHTA and CDR2 FQGNSA. The CDR3 totals 15 residues. Germline trimming cut 5 bases from V and 4 bases from J; bases unmatched to any gene: 4. The CDR3 DNA reads TGTGCCAGCAGCCCCGGACAGGGGGCAAATCAGCCCCAGCATTTT. Amino acid sequence: CASSPGQGANQPQHF.

The J gene is TRBJ1-4, the V gene TRBV9, with D tentatively TRBD1 (5 bases). Germline CDR1 SGDLS, CDR2 YYNGEE. The CDR3 sequence is 17 residues long. V lost 4 bases to trimming and J lost 6 bases, with 22 bases between them. This chain's CDR3 is CASSPQTLGHSDEKLFF. The DNA for the CDR3 is TGTGCCAGCAGCCCGCAGACCTTAGGACACTCCGATGAAAAACTGTTTTTT.

The chain employs TRBV5-6 and TRBJ1-1; possible D gene TRBD1, 5 bases. This CDR3 spans 15 amino acids. Germline CDR1 is SGHDT and CDR2 is YYEEEE. The V end was cut by 4 bases, the J end by 1 base, with 14 bases between. In nucleotides, the CDR3 is TGTGCCAGCAGCGGGCGGGTTCAGGGGAACACTGAAGCTTTCTTT. It translates to CASSGRVQGNTEAFF. Full variable domain (missing parts from reference TRBV5-6 and TRBJ1-1): DAGVTQSPTHLIKTRGQQVTLRCSPKSGHDTVSWYQQALGQGPQFIFQYYEEEERQRGNFPDRFSGHQFPNYSSELNVNALLLGDSALYLCASSGRVQGNTEAFFGQGTRLTVV.

This chain joins TRBV29-1 and TRBJ1-1, with D perhaps matching TRBD1 (6 bases). The germline gives CDR1 SQVTM, CDR2 ANQGSEA. With 7 bases removed from V and 0 bases from J, the gap between germline ends came to 12 bases. The CDR3 sequence is 13 residues long. This chain's CDR3 is CSDGQLLNTEAFF. CDR3 DNA sequence: TGCAGCGATGGACAGCTTCTGAACACTGAAGCTTTCTTT.

This clone was seen a handful of times. The rearrangement links TRBV5-1 to TRBJ1-2; D is ambiguous. The length of the CDR3 is 13 residues. Trimming left V 5 bases short and J 7 bases short, with 15 bases between. Looked up from germline, CDR1 is SGHRS and CDR2 is YFSETQ. The CDR3 nucleotides read TGCGCCAGCAGTCTCGACGGGGAGGGTGGCTACACCTTC. Its translation: CASSLDGEGGYTF.

The chain uses TRBV6-4 and TRBJ1-3; no reliable D call. Germline lookup yields CDR1 MRHNA and CDR2 SNTAGT. The CDR3 has 14 residues. Trimming left V 0 bases short and J 4 bases short, with 7 bases between. CDR3 region: CASSDSPLGNTIYF. Written as DNA, the CDR3 is TGTGCCAGCAGTGACTCCCCCCTCGGAAACACCATATATTTT.

This clone is a singleton in its sample. The V gene is TRBV15, the J gene TRBJ1-5, with 12 bases lining up with TRBD1. The V and J ends lost 0 bases and 6 bases, in that order; junction bases with no gene match: 3. CDR1 is LNHNV and CDR2 is YYDKDF in the germline V gene (reference sequence). The CDR3 is 16 amino acids. CDR3 nucleotide sequence: TGTGCCACCAGCAGAGATGGGACAGGGGGCGGTCAGCCCCAGCATTTT. Amino acid sequence: CATSRDGTGGGQPQHF.

This chain links TRBV18 with TRBJ2-2; TRBD2 is a possible D gene (6 bases). Trimming pared 6 bases from V and 4 bases from J, leaving 18 bases between. The length of the CDR3 is 16 residues. Germline-derived CDR1 and CDR2 are KGHSH and LQKENI. CDR3 amino acids: CASSLTGVPSTGELFF. The CDR3 nucleotides are TGTGCCAGCTCCCTAACGGGGGTTCCCAGCACCGGGGAGCTGTTTTTT.

The chain employs TRBV6-6 and TRBJ2-5; 8 bases agree with TRBD1. The CDR3 is 16 residues long. The germline V gene encodes CDR1 MNHNY and CDR2 SVGAGI (reference sequence). V was clipped by 2 bases and J by 5 bases; unmatched bases: 10. The CDR3 here is CASSYTIGQGDETQYF. CDR3 coding DNA: TGTGCCAGCAGTTACACCATTGGACAGGGTGACGAGACCCAGTACTTC.

V gene TRBV7-2 combines with J gene TRBJ2-7; TRBD2 agrees at 13 bases. The CDR3 is 14 amino acids. Germline V lookup: CDR1 SGHTA, CDR2 FQGNSA. J was trimmed by 4 bases and V by 6 bases; bases with no gene match: 3. In DNA form, the CDR3 reads TGTGCCAGCAGACTAGCGGGAGGGGGTTACGAGCAGTACTTC. This encodes CASRLAGGGYEQYF.

This chain joins TRBV7-2 and TRBJ2-5; D unclear. The CDR3 has 14 amino acids. V dropped 1 base and J dropped 7 bases, with 13 bases sitting between them. Germline V CDR1 and CDR2: SGHTA, FQGNSA. The CDR3 is CASSLGGSPGTQYF. In DNA form, the CDR3 reads TGTGCCAGCAGCTTAGGGGGTAGCCCGGGGACCCAGTACTTC.

The V and J genes are TRBV6-5 and TRBJ2-7; TRBD1 aligns across 7 bases. The CDR3 consists of 14 residues. CDR1 is MNHEY, CDR2 SVGAGI, per germline. J lost 1 base, V lost 5 bases, and 5 bases had no gene match. CDR3 sequence (DNA): TGTGCCAGCAGTAGACAGGGATTATCCTACGAGCAGTACTTC. This codes for CASSRQGLSYEQYF.

The V call is TRBV19, the J call TRBJ2-3; D not resolved. This CDR3 region has 13 residues. With 5 bases removed from V and 7 bases from J, the gap between germline ends came to 13 bases. In germline, CDR1 is LNHDA, CDR2 SQIVND (reference sequence). The CDR3 DNA reads as TGTGCCAGTAGTGCGACCAGTGGAAATACGCAGTATTTT. Translation: CASSATSGNTQYF.

To note about this clone: The same CDR3 can be traced to other DNA sequences in this sample. This chain connects TRBV7-3 to TRBJ2-1; tentatively, D is TRBD2 (5 bases). The V end lost 0 bases, the J end lost 0 bases, and 6 bases lay between the germline ends. Germline lookup yields CDR1 SGHTA and CDR2 FQGTGA. The CDR3 spans 15 residues. CDR3: CASSLTGNSYNEQFF. Written as DNA, the CDR3 is TGTGCCAGCAGCTTAACCGGGAACTCCTACAATGAGCAGTTCTTC.

On this clone: Additional DNA sequences in this sample encode the identical CDR3. The chain has TRBV4-1 and TRBJ1-2; D not certain. The CDR3 contains 14 residues. The germline CDR1 and CDR2 sequences are MGHRA and YSYEKL. Trimming cost V 0 bases and J 5 bases, with 10 bases left between them. The CDR3 DNA is TGCGCCAGCAGCCAAGATCCGGGAGGGTATGGCTACACCTTC. Translating it yields CASSQDPGGYGYTF.

This chain uses TRBV28 with TRBJ2-5; 7 bases map to TRBD1. Germline lookup yields CDR1 MDHEN and CDR2 SYDVKM. The J segment lost 1 base and the V segment lost 3 bases, leaving 5 bases of the junction unmatched. The CDR3 totals 15 residues. CDR3 nucleotide sequence: TGTGCCAGCAGTTTGTTACAGGGGTCCCAAGAGACCCAGTACTTC. Translated, it gives CASSLLQGSQETQYF.